This TCR beta chain was recorded in a study of blood T cell repertoires in COVID-19. Overall study context: Sites across the United States, Italy and Spain contributed samples from acute and convalescent COVID-19. In each case, the material was cDNA or gDNA derived from T cells, B-cell-depleted T cells, or PBMCs.

The assay was immunoSEQ multiplex PCR, and TCRdb's table has in-frame clones only and misses some. The table shows approximately 410,000 clones, with roughly 89% occurring only once. The V gene end was trimmed by 5 bases and the J gene end by 3 bases; junction bases not matched to a gene: 5. The CDR3 covers 13 residues. In germline, CDR1 is GTSNPN, CDR2 SVGIG (reference sequence). Sequenced material: peripheral blood. V is TRBV30 and J is TRBJ2-7; 9 bases agree with TRBD1. This receptor was taken from a woman aged 30 to 39 with active or convalescent COVID-19. The CDR3 sequence is CAWQMDRGYEQYF. The DNA of the CDR3 is TGTGCCTGGCAGATGGACAGGGGCTACGAGCAGTACTTC. Filled out from reference TRBV30 and TRBJ2-7, the complete variable domain reads SQTIHQWPATLVQPVGSPLSLECTVEGTSNPNLYWYRQAAGRGLQLLFYSVGIGQISSEVPQNLSASRPQDRQFILSSKKLLLSDSGFYLCAWQMDRGYEQYFGPGTRLTVT.